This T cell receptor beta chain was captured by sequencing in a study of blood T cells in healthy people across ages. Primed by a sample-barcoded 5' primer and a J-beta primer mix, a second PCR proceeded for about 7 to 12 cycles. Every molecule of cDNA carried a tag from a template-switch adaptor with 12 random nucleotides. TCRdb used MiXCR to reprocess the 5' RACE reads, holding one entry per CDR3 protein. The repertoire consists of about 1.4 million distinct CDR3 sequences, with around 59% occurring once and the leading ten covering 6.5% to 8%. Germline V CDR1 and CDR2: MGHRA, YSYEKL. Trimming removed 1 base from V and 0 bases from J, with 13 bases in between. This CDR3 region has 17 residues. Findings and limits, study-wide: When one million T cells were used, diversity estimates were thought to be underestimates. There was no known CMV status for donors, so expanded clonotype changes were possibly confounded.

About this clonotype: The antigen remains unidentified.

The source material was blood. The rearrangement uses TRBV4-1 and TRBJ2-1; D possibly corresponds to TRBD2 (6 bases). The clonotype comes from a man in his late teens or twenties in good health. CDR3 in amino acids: CASSQGIAGLSYNEQFF. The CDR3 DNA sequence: TGCGCCAGCAGCCAAGGTATCGCGGGACTCTCCTACAATGAGCAGTTCTTC.